What follows is one T cell receptor beta chain and its context. The treatment is: about 20 received Ad26.COV2.S at low or high dose, single or two shots; 5 received placebo; per-sample allocation not given. The investigators took samples on day 63 after the first vaccine or placebo injection. Within Boston, the person who donated was an adult of 18-55 years. The CDR3 totals 18 residues. With 3 bases removed from V and 4 bases from J, the gap between germline ends came to 24 bases. The V gene's germline CDR1 is SGHAT and CDR2 FQNNGV. The data originate from a study of Ad26.COV2.S vaccination and SARS-CoV-2 variants. Using immunoSEQ multiplex PCR, the repertoire was profiled, and TCRdb retains in-frame clones only, with some absent. The sample lists about 500,000 clones, roughly nine tenths seen once, with 1.5% to 2% in the top ten.

This clonotype was sampled from a person aged 18 to 59 who received the Ad26.COV2.S COVID-19 vaccine or a placebo. The chain recombines TRBV11-2 with TRBJ1-2; a weak D match, TRBD1 (6 bases). This sample comprised peripheral blood, obtained in a trial of Ad26.COV2.S vaccine versus placebo. The CDR3 protein is CASSLEGGSSGRGYGYTF. The CDR3 region has the DNA TGTGCCAGCAGCTTGGAGGGGGGTTCCTCAGGGAGAGGCTATGGCTACACCTTC.